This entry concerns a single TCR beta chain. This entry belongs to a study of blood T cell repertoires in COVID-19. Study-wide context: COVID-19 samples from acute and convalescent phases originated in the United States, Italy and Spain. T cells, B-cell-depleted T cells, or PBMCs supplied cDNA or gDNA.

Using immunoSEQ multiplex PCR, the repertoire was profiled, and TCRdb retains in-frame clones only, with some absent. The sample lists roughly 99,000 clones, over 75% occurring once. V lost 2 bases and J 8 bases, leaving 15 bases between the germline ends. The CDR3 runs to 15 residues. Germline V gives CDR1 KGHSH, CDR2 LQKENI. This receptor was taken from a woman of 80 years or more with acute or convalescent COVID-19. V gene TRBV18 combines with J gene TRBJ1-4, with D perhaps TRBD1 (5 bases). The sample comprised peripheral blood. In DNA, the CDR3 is TGTGCCAGCTCACCAGCAGGGTCGTTGGCGGAAAAACTGTTTTTT. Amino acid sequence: CASSPAGSLAEKLFF.